This TCR beta chain was profiled in a study of CD8+CD57+ T cells in acquired aplastic anemia. Study at large: Mean yield of DNA from sorted CD4+ and CD8+ cells was 3 to 3.5 ug. Study-wide results and caveats: The study identified twenty-nine CD8+ CDR3 sequences shared by patients and controls.

According to the study, genomic DNA was the template for TCR beta VDJ and CDR3 profiling. In TCRdb, the reads were re-called with MiXCR into one record per CDR3 protein. In the table there are roughly 290,000 distinct CDR3 sequences, 45% to 65% of which are singletons. Those patients picked for sequencing had displayed CD8+CD57+ cell expansion on flow cytometry. Each patient had severe acquired aplastic anemia. When blood sampling took place, the patients had received no therapy. This CDR3 has 15 residues. V was shortened by 6 bases and J by 2 bases, with 15 bases between the two germline ends. Germline V lookup: CDR1 LNHDA, CDR2 SQIVND (reference sequence). As concerns this clonotype: Its matching antigen is unknown.

Sequencing was carried out using sorted CD4+, CD8+, or CD8+CD57+ T cells (not recorded which) from PBMCs. V is TRBV19 and J is TRBJ2-3, with D possibly matching TRBD1 (6 bases). The origin of this receptor is a human donor with aplastic anemia. CDR3 amino acids: CASSEQQGPTDTQYF. In DNA form, the CDR3 reads TGTGCCAGTAGCGAACAACAGGGACCCACAGATACGCAGTATTTT.